The source of this T cell receptor (beta chain) is a study of blood T cell repertoires in COVID-19. Study overall: Whether acute or convalescent, the COVID-19 samples came from the United States, Italy and Spain.

This CDR3 contains 17 residues. Germline CDR1 is LNHNV and CDR2 is YYDKDF (reference sequence). V trimming: 0 bases; J trimming: 8 bases; junction bases outside the gene matches: 10. Sequencing was performed with immunoSEQ multiplex PCR; in TCRdb, only in-frame clones are kept and a portion is missing. In the table there are roughly 200,000 clones, 88% of which are singletons. The chain is built from TRBV15 and TRBJ2-3; 11 positions match TRBD2. The sequence was collected from a man younger than 35 with active or convalescent COVID-19. The source material was peripheral blood. CDR3 sequence: CATSRDVAGGPWGTQYF. CDR3 DNA sequence: TGTGCCACCAGCAGAGATGTAGCGGGAGGGCCGTGGGGTACGCAGTATTTT.